A single sample gave rise to the 9 T cell receptor beta chains below, sequenced in a study of long-term antiretroviral therapy in people with HIV. Survey-level immunoSEQ v3.0 assays were run. Assay: immunoSEQ multiplex PCR; the TCRdb copy retains only in-frame clones and omits some. The data hold roughly 16,000 clones, with approximately 85% observed a single time. This specimen was unsorted PBMCs, taken at the start of antiretroviral therapy. These receptors originate from a man aged 25-45 years with HIV.

Here the CDR3 DNA reads TGTGCCAGCAGCCTGCTCACCGGGGAGCTGTTTTTT. This sequence encodes CASSLLTGELFF. The chain recombines TRBV6-1 with TRBJ2-2, with D unresolved. The ends were cut back, 6 bases at V and 4 bases at J, with 6 bases in the middle. Germline-derived CDR1 and CDR2 are MNHNS and SASEGT. There are 12 residues in the CDR3.

V is TRBV9 and J is TRBJ1-3; 7 positions agree with TRBD1. Germline V gene data show CDR1 as SGDLS and CDR2 as YYNGEE. There are 14 residues in the CDR3. With 6 bases clipped from V and 4 bases from J, the junction kept 7 bases outside the gene matches. In DNA form, the CDR3 reads TGTGCCAGCAACCCGACAGGGAAGGGAAACACCATATATTTT. It is translated as CASNPTGKGNTIYF.

The chain carries TRBV4-3 and TRBJ2-1; no clear D gene. From germline, CDR1 is LGHNA and CDR2 YSLEER. This CDR3 is 14 amino acids long. The V and J ends lost 1 base and 8 bases respectively, with 12 bases between them. CDR3: CASSQGTVADEQFF. The CDR3 region has the DNA TGCGCCAGCAGCCAAGGTACGGTTGCGGATGAGCAGTTCTTC.

The rearrangement uses TRBV11-2 and TRBJ1-1, with D hard to call. This CDR3 spans 14 amino acids. The V gene's germline CDR1 is SGHAT and CDR2 FQNNGV. The ends were cut back, 3 bases at V and 0 bases at J, with 8 bases in the middle. CDR3 loop: CASSLTGMNTEAFF. For the CDR3, the DNA is TGTGCCAGCAGCTTGACGGGAATGAACACTGAAGCTTTCTTT.

This rearrangement joins TRBV27 to TRBJ2-7, with 10 bases fitting TRBD2. Germline loops: CDR1 MNHEY, CDR2 SMNVEV (reference sequence). V lost 7 bases and J lost 3; bases outside the gene matches: 6. CDR3 length: 14 amino acids. The CDR3 nucleotides read TGTGCCAGCAAAAGGACTAGCGGAGTCTACGAGCAGTACTTC. Its translation is CASKRTSGVYEQYF.

In DNA, the CDR3 is TGTGCCTGGAGTAAGCTCCTCGAGGGTGAAAAACTGTTTTTT. The encoded protein is CAWSKLLEGEKLFF. V is TRBV30 and J is TRBJ1-4; D is unresolved. The CDR3 is 14 residues long. From germline, CDR1 is GTSNPN and CDR2 SVGIG (reference sequence). V lost 2 bases to trimming and J lost 7 bases, with 14 bases between them.

The gene calls are TRBV6-5 and TRBJ2-4; 8 bases line up with TRBD2. The CDR3 covers 15 residues. CDR1 MNHEY and CDR2 SVGAGI come from the germline V gene. J lost 6 bases, V lost 5 bases, and 9 bases had no gene match. The CDR3 here is CASSKEAGAGNIQYF. DNA of the CDR3: TGTGCCAGCAGTAAAGAAGCGGGGGCGGGAAACATTCAGTACTTC.

The chain is built from TRBV14 and TRBJ2-5, with D unclear. The J call may be incorrect, as the DNA end agrees better with TRBJ2-7. This CDR3 has 15 amino acids. Germline loops: CDR1 SGHDN, CDR2 FVKESK. CDR3 protein: CASSQDPIPADEQYF. The DNA for the CDR3 is TGTGCCAGCAGCCAAGATCCAATCCCCGCCGACGAGCAGTACTTC.

The genes are TRBV28 and TRBJ1-4; D is unresolved. V dropped 6 bases and J dropped 7 bases, with 12 bases sitting between them. The V gene's germline CDR1 is MDHEN and CDR2 SYDVKM. The CDR3 runs to 13 residues. The CDR3 coding sequence is TGTGCCAGCAGAGCCAATCGGGGTGAAAAACTGTTTTTT. Translating it yields CASRANRGEKLFF.